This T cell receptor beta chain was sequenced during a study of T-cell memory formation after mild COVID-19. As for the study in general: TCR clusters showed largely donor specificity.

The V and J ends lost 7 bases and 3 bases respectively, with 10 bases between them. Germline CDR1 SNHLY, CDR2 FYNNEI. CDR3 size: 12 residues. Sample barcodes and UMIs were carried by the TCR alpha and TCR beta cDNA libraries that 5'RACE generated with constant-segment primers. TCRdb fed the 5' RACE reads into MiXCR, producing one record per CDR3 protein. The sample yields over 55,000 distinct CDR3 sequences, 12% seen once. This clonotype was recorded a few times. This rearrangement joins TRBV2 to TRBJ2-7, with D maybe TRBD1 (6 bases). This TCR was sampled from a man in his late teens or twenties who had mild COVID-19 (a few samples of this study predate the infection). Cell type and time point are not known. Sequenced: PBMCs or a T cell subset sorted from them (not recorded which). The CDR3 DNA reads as TGTGCCAGCAACCAACAGGGCTACGAGCAGTACTTC. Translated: CASNQQGYEQYF.